These 2 T cell receptor beta chains were all obtained from the same sample, sequenced in a study of blood T cell repertoires in COVID-19. TCRdb's table, derived via immunoSEQ multiplex PCR, lists solely in-frame clones and lacks some. Here the sample spans under 150,000 clones, approximately 90% being singletons. The sequenced material came from peripheral blood. These receptors were taken from a woman aged 70 to 79 who had recovered from COVID-19.

DNA for the CDR3: TGTGCCAGCAGCTTGAGCGGGGGGGCAGGGGAGACCCAGTACTTC. Residues: CASSLSGGAGETQYF. J is TRBJ2-5 and V is TRBV5-4, with 10 nucleotides matching TRBD2. Trimming removed 1 base from V and 5 bases from J; junction bases left unmatched: 5. The CDR3 totals 15 residues. Germline V gene sequence: CDR1 SGHNT, CDR2 YYREEE (reference sequence). The full variable domain, in which reference TRBV5-4 and TRBJ2-5 provide the parts outside the CDR3, is ETGVTQSPTHLIKTRGQQVTLRCSSQSGHNTVSWYQQALGQGPQFIFQYYREEENGRGNFPPRFSGLQFPNYSSELNVNALELDDSALYLCASSLSGGAGETQYFGPGTRLLVL.

The V call is TRBV5-8, the J call TRBJ2-5; weak D call: TRBD2 (6 bases). Germline V CDR1 and CDR2: SGHTS, YDEGEE. CDR3 length: 13 residues. Trimming pared 4 bases from V and 5 bases from J, leaving 12 bases between. The CDR3 DNA follows: TGTGCCAGCAGCCCGGGACTTAGGGAGACCCAGTACTTC. Translation gives CASSPGLRETQYF. The complete variable domain, with remaining parts taken from reference TRBV5-8 and TRBJ2-5, reads EAGVTQSPTHLIKTRGQQATLRCSPISGHTSVYWYQQALGLGLQFLLWYDEGEERNRGNFPPRFSGRQFPNYSSELNVNALELEDSALYLCASSPGLRETQYFGPGTRLLVL.